This TCR beta chain was captured in a study of T cells after yellow fever vaccination. Whole-study context: With SMART-Seq v4 Ultra Low Input, the fractions containing low cell numbers were prepared. Points from the study as a whole: At approximately 96% for CD4 and 70% to 90% for CD8, most primary-vaccination clones showed up again after the booster. The secondary response was weaker but peaked faster, day 5 versus 15.

At least ten counts were recorded for this clonotype. The antigen remains unidentified. V was pared by 2 bases and J by 4 bases, with 5 bases of the junction left unmatched. Germline lookup yields CDR1 MNHEY and CDR2 SVGAGI. The CDR3 covers 15 residues. A process of 5'RACE template switching, which added a universal primer site and UMIs, was used to make TCR cDNA. One entry per CDR3 protein, called by TCRdb with MiXCR from the 5' RACE reads. The profile shows roughly 110,000 distinct CDR3 sequences, roughly 8.9% of them singletons. The receptor was derived from a man aged 25 to 40 who received the YFV17D yellow fever vaccine. The source was CD8+ T cells sorted from PBMCs, collected 45 days after the yellow fever booster vaccination. The rearrangement links TRBV6-5 to TRBJ2-5; 9 nucleotides line up with TRBD1. The CDR3 DNA reads as TGTGCCAGCAGTTACAACACAGGGGGCGGAGAGACCCAGTACTTC. Translating gives CASSYNTGGGETQYF.